This entry lists 27 T cell receptor beta chains sequenced from one sample in a study of PD-1 blockade in classical Hodgkin lymphoma. The protocol was immunoSEQ multiplex PCR, while the TCRdb copy is restricted to in-frame clones and leaves out a portion. Counted here are approximately 20,000 clones, 60% to 85% occurring once; the ten biggest clones make up 40%. This sample's time point: cycle 4 day 1 (C4D1), after about 6 weeks of nivolumab. After autologous stem cell transplantation all patients relapsed, and prior brentuximab vedotin exposure differed between cohorts. The sequenced sample was peripheral blood mononuclear cells (PBMCs), obtained before the fourth cycle of nivolumab. The receptors come from a human donor with classical Hodgkin lymphoma.

V is TRBV5-1 and J is TRBJ1-1; D gene unclear. This CDR3 has 15 residues. V lost 1 base, J lost 11 bases, and 21 bases lay in between. The germline V gene encodes CDR1 SGHRS and CDR2 YFSETQ. This CDR3 is CASSLNGGRDSFAFF. The CDR3 DNA reads as TGCGCCAGCAGCTTGAATGGTGGAAGAGATAGCTTCGCTTTCTTT.

The chain couples TRBV25-1 to TRBJ1-1; 9 bases align to TRBD1. Losses at the gene ends were 3 bases for V and 1 base for J; bases not matched to a gene: 9. Germline assignment: CDR1 MGHDK and CDR2 SYGVNS. This CDR3 is 17 amino acids long. The CDR3 bases are TGTGCCAGCAGTGATAGGGGACAGGGTTTGAGGAACACTGAAGCTTTCTTT. It translates to CASSDRGQGLRNTEAFF.

V usage is TRBV2 and J usage is TRBJ2-4; D ambiguous. CDR1 SNHLY and CDR2 FYNNEI come from the germline V gene. The germline V and J ends were trimmed by 7 bases and 5 bases, with 15 bases remaining between them. This CDR3 contains 14 residues. Here the CDR3 reads CASKLSSAENIQYF. CDR3 coding DNA: TGTGCCAGCAAGCTTTCCAGCGCAGAAAACATTCAGTACTTC.

This clone showed up just a few times. The chain carries TRBV19 and TRBJ1-2; D unresolved. This CDR3 spans 15 amino acids. V gave up 3 bases and J gave up 3 bases, with 14 bases separating them. Per the germline V gene, CDR1 is LNHDA and CDR2 is SQIVND (reference sequence). CDR3 sequence reads: CASSMDLQPYYGYTF. CDR3 sequence (DNA): TGTGCCAGTAGTATGGACTTACAACCTTACTATGGCTACACCTTC.

V usage is TRBV18 and J usage is TRBJ2-7; D is unresolved. This CDR3 is 12 amino acids long. Looked up from germline, CDR1 is KGHSH and CDR2 is LQKENI. Trimming removed 5 bases from V and 7 bases from J, with 12 bases in between. The CDR3 protein is CASSISEWEQYF. Written as DNA, the CDR3 is TGTGCCAGCTCAATAAGTGAGTGGGAGCAGTACTTC.

This chain uses TRBV29-1 with TRBJ1-3; 9 bases line up with TRBD1. The ends lost 4 bases at V and 4 bases at J; junction bases unmatched: 5. The CDR3 runs to 14 residues. CDR1 is SQVTM, CDR2 ANQGSEA, per germline. The chain's CDR3 is CSVARTGGGNTIYF. The CDR3 DNA follows: TGCAGCGTTGCCCGAACAGGGGGCGGAAACACCATATATTTT.

This clone was observed a handful of times. V gene TRBV9 combines with J gene TRBJ2-6; D may be TRBD2 (6 bases). Between the trimmed V and J ends, which lost 1 base and 0 bases, there was a span of 11 bases. CDR1 is SGDLS, CDR2 YYNGEE, per germline. The CDR3 spans 17 residues. Written as DNA, the CDR3 is TGTGCCAGCAGCGTACTAGCGCCTCACTCTGGGGCCAACGTCCTGACTTTC. Translated, it gives CASSVLAPHSGANVLTF. Full variable domain (outside the CDR3, taken from reference TRBV9 and TRBJ2-6): DSGVTQTPKHLITATGQRVTLRCSPRSGDLSVYWYQQSLDQGLQFLIQYYNGEERAKGNILERFSAQQFPDLHSELNLSSLELGDSALYFCASSVLAPHSGANVLTFGAGSRLTVL.

Ten or more counts support this clone. The V gene is TRBV4-1, the J gene TRBJ2-2; D is ambiguous. Per the germline V gene, CDR1 is MGHRA and CDR2 is YSYEKL. This CDR3 is 16 amino acids long. Between the trimmed V and J ends, which lost 5 bases and 6 bases, there was a span of 19 bases. The CDR3 sequence: CASSTNQVSHAGELFF. The CDR3 DNA sequence: TGCGCCAGCAGCACAAATCAGGTGTCTCACGCCGGGGAGCTGTTTTTT.

The V gene is TRBV6-6, the J gene TRBJ2-5; 9 bases line up with TRBD1. Germline V gene data show CDR1 as MNHNY and CDR2 as SVGAGI (reference sequence). J was trimmed by 5 bases and V by 6 bases; bases with no gene match: 10. This CDR3 is built from 15 residues. In DNA, the CDR3 is TGTGCCAGCAGACCCGGACAGGGGATAGGGGAGACCCAGTACTTC. Its translation: CASRPGQGIGETQYF.

CDR3 DNA sequence: TGTGCCAGCAGCTTAGATCGGACTAAAGAGACCCAGTACTTC. It codes for CASSLDRTKETQYF. The V and J genes are TRBV11-2 and TRBJ2-5; weak D call: TRBD2 (6 bases). The CDR3 length is 14 residues. CDR1 and CDR2 (germline): SGHAT, FQNNGV. The V end lost 0 bases, the J end lost 3 bases, and 8 bases lay between the germline ends.

V gene TRBV18 combines with J gene TRBJ2-2; maybe TRBD2 (5 bases). The germline V and J ends were trimmed by 4 bases and 5 bases, with 17 bases remaining between them. The CDR3 loop spans 16 amino acids. Germline CDR1 KGHSH, CDR2 LQKENI. The CDR3 coding sequence is TGTGCCAGCTCACGCTCCGTATTCGAGGGAACCGGGGAGCTGTTTTTT. This gives the protein CASSRSVFEGTGELFF.

V is TRBV7-2 and J is TRBJ2-7, with 9 nucleotides matching TRBD1. Germline trimming cut 4 bases from V and 8 bases from J; bases unmatched to any gene: 6. CDR1 and CDR2 (germline): SGHTA, FQGNSA. The CDR3 extends over 13 amino acids. The CDR3 sequence is CASSSGTGKKQYF. In nucleotides, the CDR3 is TGTGCCAGCAGCTCGGGGACAGGGAAAAAGCAGTACTTC.

This clone was observed a handful of times. The V and J genes are TRBV2 and TRBJ1-6; no reliable D call. Germline V gives CDR1 SNHLY, CDR2 FYNNEI. Trimming removed 2 bases at V and 5 bases at J, with 13 bases between. The CDR3 sequence is 16 residues long. The CDR3, as DNA: TGTGCCAGCAGTGAAAAGCGAACGGTACATAATTCACCCCTCCACTTT. Its translation is CASSEKRTVHNSPLHF.

The chain carries TRBV9 and TRBJ1-2; D unresolved. The CDR3 has 15 residues. Trimming cost V 0 bases and J 2 bases, with 11 bases left between them. Germline-derived CDR1 and CDR2 are SGDLS and YYNGEE. The CDR3 here is CASSVAEGSNYGYTF. The CDR3 coding sequence is TGTGCCAGCAGCGTAGCTGAGGGATCCAACTATGGCTACACCTTC.

V is TRBV7-3 and J is TRBJ2-1; D gene ambiguous. With 5 bases removed from V and 0 bases from J, the gap between germline ends came to 11 bases. The germline gives CDR1 SGHTA, CDR2 FQGTGA. CDR3 size: 15 residues. CDR3 DNA: TGTGCCAGCAGCCCAGACTTAGGCTCCTACAATGAGCAGTTCTTC. Protein product: CASSPDLGSYNEQFF.

This clone was observed a handful of times. The chain recombines TRBV29-1 with TRBJ1-2; D is possibly TRBD1 (6 bases). V was cut by 4 bases and J by 4 bases, with 22 bases left in between. CDR3 length: 16 amino acids. Germline CDR1 is SQVTM and CDR2 is ANQGSEA. The CDR3 protein is CSVAPEGTGMGYGYTF. The CDR3 region has the DNA TGCAGCGTTGCGCCCGAGGGCACAGGGATGGGCTATGGCTACACCTTC.

A few counts support this clone. This chain uses TRBV14 with TRBJ2-7; TRBD1 matches at 10 bases. This CDR3 is 17 amino acids long. Losses at the gene ends were 3 bases for V and 3 bases for J; bases not matched to a gene: 11. Germline V gene data show CDR1 as SGHDN and CDR2 as FVKESK. CDR3 region: CASSQPGRGTGDYEQYF. The CDR3 DNA follows: TGTGCCAGCAGCCAGCCCGGGCGGGGGACAGGGGACTACGAGCAGTACTTC.

In its sample, this clone is medium-sized. This chain connects TRBV10-3 to TRBJ2-2; 9 nucleotides match TRBD1. CDR1 ENHRY and CDR2 SYGVKD come from the germline V gene. Trimming removed 3 bases from V and 7 bases from J; junction bases left unmatched: 6. The CDR3 is 15 residues long. Here the CDR3 reads CAISEIRTGDGELFF. CDR3 in DNA: TGTGCCATCAGTGAAATCCGGACAGGGGACGGGGAGCTGTTTTTT.

This clone was observed a handful of times. The chain uses TRBV5-1 and TRBJ2-7; 7 bases line up with TRBD1. The CDR3 is 16 amino acids. CDR1 and CDR2 from the germline V gene are SGHRS and YFSETQ. J was trimmed by 3 bases and V by 0 bases; bases with no gene match: 9. Written as DNA, the CDR3 is TGCGCCAGCAGCTTGGGCCGGACAGGAAAAATCTACGAGCAGTACTTC. Protein: CASSLGRTGKIYEQYF. Combining the CDR3 with reference TRBV5-1 and TRBJ2-7 gives the whole variable domain KAGVTQTPRYLIKTRGQQVTLSCSPISGHRSVSWYQQTPGQGLQFLFEYFSETQRNKGNFPGRFSGRQFSNSRSEMNVSTLELGDSALYLCASSLGRTGKIYEQYFGPGTRLTVT.

This clone was picked up a small number of times. The rearrangement links TRBV19 to TRBJ1-5; tentatively, D is TRBD1 (6 bases). The CDR3 runs 16 residues. The germline V gene encodes CDR1 LNHDA and CDR2 SQIVND (reference sequence). V lost 5 bases and J 0 bases, leaving 14 bases between the germline ends. CDR3 amino acids: CASSGQLPYSNQPQHF. The CDR3 nucleotides read TGTGCCAGTAGTGGACAGCTCCCCTATAGCAATCAGCCCCAGCATTTT. The whole variable domain, filled in from reference TRBV19 and TRBJ1-5, reads DGGITQSPKYLFRKEGQNVTLSCEQNLNHDAMYWYRQDPGQGLRLIYYSQIVNDFQKGDIAEGYSVSREKKESFPLTVTSAQKNPTAFYLCASSGQLPYSNQPQHFGDGTRLSIL.

This clone was seen only once. The chain is built from TRBV7-7 and TRBJ2-5, with a weak D call TRBD1 (5 bases). The CDR3 has 14 amino acids. V was pared by 5 bases and J by 5 bases, with 15 bases between. Germline loops: CDR1 SSHAT, CDR2 FNYEAQ (reference sequence). CDR3: CASSHDSMEETQYF. CDR3 coding DNA: TGTGCCAGCAGCCATGACAGCATGGAGGAGACCCAGTACTTC.

The genes are TRBV11-2 and TRBJ1-1; no clear D gene. CDR1 is SGHAT and CDR2 is FQNNGV in the germline V gene. With 1 base removed from V and 5 bases from J, the gap between germline ends came to 8 bases. The CDR3 has 13 residues. CDR3 sequence (DNA): TGTGCCAGCAGCTTAGCTCCGGCGACTGAAGCTTTCTTT. It is translated as CASSLAPATEAFF.

The CDR3 is CASRDSTTNYGYTF. CDR3 coding DNA: TGTGCCAGCAGGGACAGTACAACTAACTATGGCTACACCTTC. V is TRBV6-1 and J is TRBJ1-2, with a tentative D call TRBD1 (6 bases). CDR1 MNHNS and CDR2 SASEGT come from the germline V gene. Deletions cut 6 bases from V and 0 bases from J, with 11 bases between. The CDR3 totals 14 residues.

This clone showed up just a few times. The rearrangement joins TRBV10-1 to TRBJ1-1; maybe TRBD1 (6 bases). Looked up from germline, CDR1 is WNHNN and CDR2 is SYGVQD (reference sequence). The CDR3 is made up of 15 amino acids. V was pared by 8 bases and J by 0 bases, with 16 bases between. The CDR3 loop reads CASGGAGEMNTEAFF. In nucleotides, the CDR3 is TGCGCCAGCGGGGGGGCAGGCGAGATGAACACTGAAGCTTTCTTT.

V gene TRBV18 combines with J gene TRBJ2-5, with TRBD1 matching 10 bases. V lost 4 bases, J lost 4 bases, and 9 bases stayed unmatched. The germline CDR1 and CDR2 sequences are KGHSH and LQKENI. This CDR3 is 16 amino acids long. For the CDR3, the DNA is TGTGCCAGCTCACTATCTGGACAGGGGGGAACAGAGACCCAGTACTTC. Translating gives CASSLSGQGGTETQYF.

The J gene is TRBJ1-5, the V gene TRBV2; D is uncertain. This CDR3 spans 17 amino acids. Trimming removed 5 bases at V and 3 bases at J, with 20 bases between. CDR1 is SNHLY, CDR2 FYNNEI, per germline. CDR3 in DNA: TGTGCCAGCAGTCCTCACCAACTTCAAGACCACAATCAGCCCCAGCATTTT. Its translation: CASSPHQLQDHNQPQHF.

The V call is TRBV10-3, the J call TRBJ1-2; D remains ambiguous. The CDR3 spans 12 residues. The V and J ends lost 8 bases and 8 bases respectively, with 15 bases between them. Germline CDR1 reads ENHRY; CDR2 reads SYGVKD. The CDR3 sequence is CAIPGEGVGYTF. The CDR3 DNA is TGTGCCATCCCCGGGGAGGGAGTAGGCTACACCTTC.